A selection of T cell receptor beta chains follows, all from one sample in a study of blood T cell repertoires in COVID-19. Clones were read by immunoSEQ multiplex PCR, and TCRdb kept only the in-frame ones, dropping some. Counted here are some 200,000 clones, approximately 84% occurring once; the ten biggest clones make up approximately 8.1%. The sample taken for sequencing was peripheral blood. Receptor source: a woman aged 45-59 years with active or convalescent COVID-19. Each CDR3 is given with its conserved first and last residue. A D gene is named only where the DNA matches it firmly. The size field is filled for only some rows; it gives once, few, many or a size class.

v_call,d_call,clone_size,j_call,cdr3_aa,cdr3_nt
TRBV7-7,TRBD1,-,TRBJ2-5,CASSGSRQGAETQYF,TGTGCCAGCAGCGGGAGTCGACAGGGGGCAGAGACCCAGTACTTC
TRBV6-5,-,-,TRBJ2-7,CASRDLGTRYEQYF,TGTGCCAGCAGGGACCTTGGGACACGCTACGAGCAGTACTTC
TRBV6-5,-,-,TRBJ1-3,CASSRGSGNTIYF,TGTGCCAGCAGTAGGGGGTCGGGAAACACCATATATTTT
TRBV5-1,TRBD1,-,TRBJ1-1,CASSSLWTGLNTEAFF,TGCGCCAGCAGCTCCCTGTGGACAGGGTTGAACACTGAAGCTTTCTTT
TRBV5-4,TRBD2,-,TRBJ2-7,CASSLGTSGREISYEQYF,TGTGCCAGCAGCCTCGGGACTAGCGGGAGGGAAATCTCCTACGAGCAGTACTTC
TRBV2,TRBD1,-,TRBJ1-2,CASSRQGANYGYTF,TGTGCCAGCAGTCGACAGGGCGCTAACTATGGCTACACCTTC
TRBV4-1,-,-,TRBJ1-4,CASSQAGARYEKLFF,TGCGCCAGCAGCCAAGCAGGGGCTAGATACGAAAAACTGTTTTTT
TRBV28,-,-,TRBJ1-5,CASSSSGGKQPQHF,TGTGCCAGCAGTTCCTCGGGGGGCAAGCAGCCCCAGCATTTT
TRBV13,-,-,TRBJ2-7,CASSLRRDTYEQYF,TGTGCCAGCAGCTTAAGACGGGACACGTACGAGCAGTACTTC
TRBV2,-,-,TRBJ2-7,CASSRVVEQYF,TGTGCCAGCAGCCGAGTGGTCGAGCAGTACTTC
TRBV21-1,-,-,TRBJ1-5,CARTGTAVSQPQHF,TGTGCCAGAACCGGGACAGCGGTAAGTCAGCCCCAGCATTTT
TRBV20-1,-,-,TRBJ2-3,CSARSGATQYF,TGCAGTGCTAGGTCGGGAGCTACGCAGTATTTT
TRBV19,-,once,TRBJ2-7,CASSIREDPTYEQYF,TGTGCCAGTAGTATCAGGGAGGACCCAACCTACGAGCAGTACTTC
TRBV3-1/TRBV3-2,-,-,TRBJ1-6,CASSQVTQFNSPLHF,TGTGCCAGCAGCCAAGTAACACAGTTCAATTCACCCCTCCACTTT
TRBV24-1,-,-,TRBJ1-6,CATSPNYNSPLHF,TGTGCCACCAGTCCTAACTATAATTCACCCCTCCACTTT
TRBV30,TRBD1,-,TRBJ1-2,CAWSPGTGFYGYTF,TGTGCCTGGAGTCCCGGGACAGGGTTTTATGGCTACACCTTC
TRBV7-2,TRBD1,-,TRBJ1-2,CASSSQTGIYGYTF,TGTGCCAGCAGCTCCCAGACAGGGATCTATGGCTACACCTTC
TRBV21-1,-,-,TRBJ1-2,CASSKATGLDYGYTF,TGTGCCAGCAGCAAAGCGACCGGGTTGGACTATGGCTACACCTTC
TRBV4-2,-,-,TRBJ1-4,CASSQDEGRTPNEKLFF,TGTGCCAGCAGCCAAGATGAAGGGAGAACTCCGAATGAAAAACTGTTTTTT
TRBV6-6,TRBD1,-,TRBJ1-1,CASSSPGQGERAFF,TGTGCCAGCAGCTCACCAGGACAGGGGGAAAGAGCTTTCTTT
TRBV29-1,TRBD1,-,TRBJ1-2,CSVVARTGEGYTF,TGCAGCGTTGTAGCCCGGACAGGAGAAGGCTACACCTTC
TRBV5-6,TRBD2,-,TRBJ2-5,CASSGTSGSQETQYF,TGTGCCAGCAGCGGCACTAGCGGCTCCCAAGAGACCCAGTACTTC
TRBV6-1,-,once,TRBJ1-2,CASSDGGGPYGYTF,TGTGCCAGCAGTGATGGCGGGGGCCCATATGGCTACACCTTC
TRBV12-3/TRBV12-4,-,-,TRBJ2-2,CASSRENTGELFF,TGTGCCAGCAGCCGAGAGAACACCGGGGAGCTGTTTTTT
TRBV2,-,-,TRBJ2-3,CASSAHQPGRGDTQYF,TGTGCCAGCAGTGCCCATCAGCCCGGGAGAGGGGATACGCAGTATTTT
TRBV20-1,-,-,TRBJ1-4,CSASRGANEKLFF,TGCAGTGCTAGTCGGGGGGCTAATGAAAAACTGTTTTTT
TRBV6-5,-,-,TRBJ2-1,CASTGNNEQFF,TGTGCCAGCACAGGCAACAATGAGCAGTTCTTC
TRBV5-6,TRBD1,medium-sized,TRBJ2-1,CASSSGDRAYNEQFF,TGTGCCAGCAGCTCCGGGGACAGGGCCTACAATGAGCAGTTCTTC